This TCR beta chain appears in the sequencing data of a study of T cells in Graves' hyperthyroidism and ophthalmopathy. Germline CDR1 and CDR2: SEHNR and FQNEAQ (reference sequence). J gave up 9 bases and V 4 bases, and 17 bases lay outside the gene matches. This CDR3 is 18 amino acids long. Amplification of TCR beta CDR3 regions was performed using RNA transcripts as template. RT-PCR in the first round (using the HTBI primer set) targeted the TCR CDR3. Via MiXCR, TCRdb re-called the multiplex PCR reads, giving one row per CDR3 protein. In the table there are about 570,000 distinct CDR3 sequences, 11% to 15% of which are singletons.

Sequencing used blood. The TCR originated in a woman between 35 and 50 years old with Graves' hyperthyroidism. The chain has TRBV7-9 and TRBJ1-6, with 8 bases fitting TRBD1. The DNA for the CDR3 is TGTGCCAGCAGCTCCACCCGGCGGGGCACAGGGGGGGGTTCACCCCTCCACTTT. As protein: CASSSTRRGTGGGSPLHF.